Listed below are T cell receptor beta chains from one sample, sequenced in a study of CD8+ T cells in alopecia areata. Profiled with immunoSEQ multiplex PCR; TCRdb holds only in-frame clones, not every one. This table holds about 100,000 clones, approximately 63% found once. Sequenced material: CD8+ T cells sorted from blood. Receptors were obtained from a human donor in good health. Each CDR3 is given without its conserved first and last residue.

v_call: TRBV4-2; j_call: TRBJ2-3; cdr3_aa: ASSQDWPPLGHTDTQY
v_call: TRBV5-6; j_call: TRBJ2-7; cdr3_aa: ASSFGGHIRY
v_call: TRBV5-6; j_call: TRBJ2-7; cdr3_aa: ASSVLQGIEQY
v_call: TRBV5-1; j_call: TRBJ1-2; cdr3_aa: ASSLLAGFGYT
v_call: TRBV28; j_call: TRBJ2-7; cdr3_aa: ASSPWDRSPEQY
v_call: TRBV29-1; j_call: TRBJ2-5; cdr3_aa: SVEDLSGTGVETQY
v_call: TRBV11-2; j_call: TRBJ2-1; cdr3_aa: ASSLVGAASYNEQF
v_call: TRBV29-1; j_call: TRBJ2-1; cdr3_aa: SVETGGPNEQF
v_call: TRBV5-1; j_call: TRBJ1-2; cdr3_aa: ASSFRRKFNYGYT
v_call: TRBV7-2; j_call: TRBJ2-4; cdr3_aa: ASSSRDEWGNIQY
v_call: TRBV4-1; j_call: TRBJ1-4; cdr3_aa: ASSQRPGPWEKLF
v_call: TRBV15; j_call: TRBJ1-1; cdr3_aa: ATSRDRADMNTEAF
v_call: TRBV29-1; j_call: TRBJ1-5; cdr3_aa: SAGPGNNQPQH
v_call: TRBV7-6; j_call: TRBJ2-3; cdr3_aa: ASSLHKGITDTQY
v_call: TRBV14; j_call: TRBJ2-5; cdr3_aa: ASSQDGGPGRETQY
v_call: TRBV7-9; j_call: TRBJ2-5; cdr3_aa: ASSPDSQETQY
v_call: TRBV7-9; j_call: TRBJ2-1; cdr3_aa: ASSLVNEQF
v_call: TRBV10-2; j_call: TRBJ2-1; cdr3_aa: ASYRKKIAYEQF
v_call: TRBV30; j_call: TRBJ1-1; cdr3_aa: AWSWGGNTEAF
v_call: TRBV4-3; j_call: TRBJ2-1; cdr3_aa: ASSQDELAGGYNEQF
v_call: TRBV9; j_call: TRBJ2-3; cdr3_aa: ASSPSGVSTDTQY
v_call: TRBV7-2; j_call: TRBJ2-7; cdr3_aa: ASSLAWTSGKEQY
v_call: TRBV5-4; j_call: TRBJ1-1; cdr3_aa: ASSFRGGTEAF
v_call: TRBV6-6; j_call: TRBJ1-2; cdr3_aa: ASSLPATGYGYT
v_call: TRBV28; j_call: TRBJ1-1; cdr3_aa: ASSLGHPNTEAF
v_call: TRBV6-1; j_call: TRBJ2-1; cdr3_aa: ASSLPVSSYNEQF
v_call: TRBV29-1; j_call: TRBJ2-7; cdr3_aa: SVVPGQGYEQY
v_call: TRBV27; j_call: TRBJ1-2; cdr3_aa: ASSSFDSYGYT
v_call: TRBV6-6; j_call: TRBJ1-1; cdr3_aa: ASSYPAPERSTEAF
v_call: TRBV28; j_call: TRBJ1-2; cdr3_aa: ASSFLAGGYGYT
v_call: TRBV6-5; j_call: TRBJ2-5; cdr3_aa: ASSTRGGQETQY
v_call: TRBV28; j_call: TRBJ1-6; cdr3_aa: ASSPERRDTLNSPLH
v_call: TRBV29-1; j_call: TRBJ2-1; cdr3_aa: SVDSYNEQF
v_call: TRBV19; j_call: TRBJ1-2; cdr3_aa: ASSDRTHFYGYT
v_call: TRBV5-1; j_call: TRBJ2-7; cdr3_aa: ASSAPDWGHNEQY
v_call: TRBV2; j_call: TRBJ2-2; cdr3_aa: ASSEPATSGGRYTGELF
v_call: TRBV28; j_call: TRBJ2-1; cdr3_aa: ASSSGLESLNEQF
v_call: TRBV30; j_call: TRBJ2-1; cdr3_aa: AWTGLQEQF
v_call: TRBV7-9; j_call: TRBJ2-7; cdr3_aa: ASSLATYEQY
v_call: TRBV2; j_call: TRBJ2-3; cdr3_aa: ASSPGLAGGRTDTQY